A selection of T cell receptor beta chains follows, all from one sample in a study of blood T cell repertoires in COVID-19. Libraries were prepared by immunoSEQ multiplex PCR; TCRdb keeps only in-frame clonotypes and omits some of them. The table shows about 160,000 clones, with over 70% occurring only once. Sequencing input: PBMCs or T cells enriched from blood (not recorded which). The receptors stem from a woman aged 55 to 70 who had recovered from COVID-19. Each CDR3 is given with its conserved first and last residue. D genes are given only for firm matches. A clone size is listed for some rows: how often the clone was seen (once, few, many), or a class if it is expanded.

CDR3: CSAPASGGYTF
DNA: TGCAGTGCCCCAGCATCAGGAGGCTACACCTTC
V: TRBV20-1
D: NA
J: TRBJ1-2
size: NA

CDR3: CSVGSSEYEQYF
DNA: TGCAGCGTTGGTTCTAGCGAGTACGAGCAGTACTTC
V: TRBV29-1
D: NA
J: TRBJ2-7
size: NA

CDR3: CASSGDNYNEQFF
DNA: TGTGCCAGCAGCGGCGACAACTACAATGAGCAGTTCTTC
V: TRBV2
D: NA
J: TRBJ2-1
size: NA

CDR3: CASSIDIRSNQPQHF
DNA: TGTGCCAGTAGTATAGATATCAGGAGCAATCAGCCCCAGCATTTT
V: TRBV19
D: NA
J: TRBJ1-5
size: NA

CDR3: CASSYSGSPTEAFF
DNA: TGTGCCAGCAGTTACTCGGGCAGTCCCACTGAAGCTTTCTTT
V: TRBV6-5
D: NA
J: TRBJ1-1
size: NA

CDR3: CASRRTGQSNQPQHF
DNA: TGTGCCAGCAGGAGGACAGGGCAAAGCAATCAGCCCCAGCATTTT
V: TRBV2
D: TRBD1
J: TRBJ1-5
size: NA

CDR3: CSVEYPDRSTPRDTQYF
DNA: TGCAGCGTTGAATACCCGGACAGGTCAACCCCTCGAGATACGCAGTATTTT
V: TRBV29-1
D: TRBD1
J: TRBJ2-3
size: once

CDR3: CSVEDLTGGELFF
DNA: TGCAGCGTTGAAGATCTTACAGGGGGGGAGCTGTTTTTT
V: TRBV29-1
D: NA
J: TRBJ2-2
size: NA

CDR3: CASRPRFETASNQPQHF
DNA: TGTGCCAGCCGACCTAGATTTGAGACAGCTAGCAATCAGCCCCAGCATTTT
V: TRBV27
D: NA
J: TRBJ1-5
size: NA

CDR3: CASSPPDRKETQYF
DNA: TGTGCCAGCTCACCTCCGGACAGAAAAGAGACCCAGTACTTC
V: TRBV18
D: NA
J: TRBJ2-5
size: NA

CDR3: CASSQGLAASYEQYF
DNA: TGCGCCAGCAGCCAGGGACTAGCGGCTTCTTACGAGCAGTACTTC
V: TRBV4-1
D: TRBD2
J: TRBJ2-7
size: NA

CDR3: CASSHRLVGEQFF
DNA: TGTGCCAGCAGTCACAGACTAGTCGGTGAGCAGTTCTTC
V: TRBV6-5
D: NA
J: TRBJ2-1
size: NA